This T cell receptor (beta chain) derives from a study of T-cell reconstitution after alpha-beta-depleted transplantation in children. As concerns this clonotype: Antigen: not known.

TCRbeta library preparation incorporated unique molecular identifiers. TCRdb processed the PCR reads anew with MiXCR; each CDR3 protein has one entry. The sample carries 800,000 to 1,000,000 distinct CDR3 sequences, 25% to 30% recorded once. CDR1 and CDR2 (germline): SGHTA, FQGNSA. This CDR3 region has 15 residues. V lost 2 bases to trimming and J lost 6 bases, with 16 bases between them. Study findings and constraints: By one year post-transplant, T-cell counts and diversity largely arose from T cells that were newly produced. The origin of high day-60 TCRbeta diversity in some patients lay in surviving recipient T cells and thymic progenitors. Several hundred expanded graft clones reportedly were the source of alpha-beta T cells about two months after transplant.

This TCR was sampled from a boy younger than two who had a stem cell transplant for SCID, so the T cells may come from the graft donor. The sequencing used PBMCs, mostly from graft donor cells, collected 360 days after TCRalphabeta/CD19-depleted stem cell transplant. The chain has TRBV7-2 and TRBJ1-1; tentative D call: TRBD1 (5 bases). CDR3 amino acids: CASSLRAGQIAEAFF. CDR3 nucleotide sequence: TGTGCCAGCAGCTTAAGGGCAGGGCAGATCGCTGAAGCTTTCTTT. Filled out from reference TRBV7-2 and TRBJ1-1, the complete variable domain reads GAGVSQSPSNKVTEKGKDVELRCDPISGHTALYWYRQSLGQGLEFLIYFQGNSAPDKSGLPSDRFSAERTGGSVSTLTIQRTQQEDSAVYLCASSLRAGQIAEAFFGQGTRLTVV.